The T cell receptor beta chain under discussion was sequenced for a study of blood T cell repertoires in COVID-19. The repertoire was sequenced with immunoSEQ multiplex PCR; TCRdb's copy has only in-frame clones and lacks some. The table includes a few hundred thousand clones, around 88% detected once. This CDR3 has 15 residues. The germline V gene has CDR1 SGHRS and CDR2 YFSETQ. The V gene lost 1 base and the J gene lost 6 bases, with 16 bases spanning the gap. The receptor comes from a woman aged 45-65 years with COVID-19, enrolled during active disease. V is TRBV5-1 and J is TRBJ1-2, with D possibly matching TRBD1 (6 bases). Sequencing was carried out using peripheral blood. CDR3 residues: CASSLMAGAGDGYTF. CDR3 bases: TGCGCCAGCAGCTTGATGGCGGGGGCAGGGGATGGCTACACCTTC.